Below, 30 T cell receptor beta chains from the same sample are listed, as sequenced in a study of shared clonotypes between healthy human individuals. TCRdb's copy holds only in-frame clones and misses some; the assay was immunoSEQ multiplex PCR. The sample shows about 2.3 million clones, around 90% of them seen only once. Sequencing input: naive CD4+ T cells from PBMCs. Subset in this sample: CD45RA+ positively selected. The receptors originated from a man younger than 30 in good health. Some clones in this sample may be carry-over from other donors' samples.

The chain recombines TRBV6-1 with TRBJ2-4; D gene ambiguous. Germline V gene sequence: CDR1 MNHNS, CDR2 SASEGT. Trimming cost V 6 bases and J 10 bases, with 10 bases left between them. The CDR3 sequence is 11 residues long. The CDR3 loop is CASSPGEIQYF. CDR3 coding DNA: TGTGCCAGCAGCCCTGGGGAAATTCAGTACTTC.

In regard to this clone: Other DNA sequences within the sample encode an identical CDR3. The chain joins TRBV18 to TRBJ2-7; D remains unclear. The germline V gene has CDR1 KGHSH and CDR2 LQKENI. Trimming removed 6 bases at V and 0 bases at J, with 15 bases between. The CDR3 length is 15 residues. CDR3 bases: TGTGCCAGCTCCCCCGTTGGTTTTAGCTCCTACGAGCAGTACTTC. It is translated as CASSPVGFSSYEQYF.

The chain has TRBV5-1 and TRBJ2-3, with 7 positions matching TRBD2. Germline V gene lookup returns CDR1 SGHRS and CDR2 YFSETQ. CDR3 length equals 15 residues. After removal of 4 bases from V and 3 bases from J, the junction contained 8 bases not matched to a gene. CDR3 nucleotides: TGCGCCAGCAGCAACACACTAGCGCCTACAGATACGCAGTATTTT. Protein: CASSNTLAPTDTQYF.

The rearrangement links TRBV5-1 to TRBJ2-5, with a tentative D call TRBD1 (6 bases). The CDR3 runs to 16 residues. From germline, CDR1 is SGHRS and CDR2 YFSETQ. V was clipped by 8 bases and J by 4 bases, with 24 bases between them. The CDR3 loop reads CASASVSGGMSETQYF. The CDR3 DNA reads TGCGCCAGTGCTTCTGTATCTGGGGGCATGTCAGAGACCCAGTACTTC. Combining the CDR3 with reference TRBV5-1 and TRBJ2-5 gives the whole variable domain KAGVTQTPRYLIKTRGQQVTLSCSPISGHRSVSWYQQTPGQGLQFLFEYFSETQRNKGNFPGRFSGRQFSNSRSEMNVSTLELGDSALYLCASASVSGGMSETQYFGPGTRLLVL.

The V and J genes are TRBV7-5 and TRBJ2-7; no check of the table's D call, TRBD2, against the DNA was made. TRBV7-5 is noted as a pseudogene. The CDR3 sequence is 16 residues long. CDR3: CARSLFGESLSYEQYF. For the CDR3, the DNA is TGTGCCAGAAGCTTATTCGGTGAATCCTTATCCTACGAGCAGTACTTC.

The chain combines TRBV6-6 with TRBJ2-7, with 8 nucleotides matching TRBD2. Looked up from germline, CDR1 is MNHNY and CDR2 is SVGAGI (reference sequence). CDR3 size: 15 residues. The V gene end was trimmed by 6 bases and the J gene end by 4 bases; junction bases not matched to a gene: 11. The CDR3 coding sequence is TGTGCCAGCAGCACTACCGGGACTAGGAGGTACGAGCAGTACTTC. Residues: CASSTTGTRRYEQYF.

Comments on this clone: Other DNA sequences in the same sample also yield this CDR3. This sequence joins TRBV7-2 and TRBJ2-1; D is unresolved. The CDR3 sequence is 13 residues long. V lost 2 bases and J 4 bases, leaving 6 bases between the germline ends. Germline V CDR1 and CDR2: SGHTA, FQGNSA. CDR3 nucleotide sequence: TGTGCCAGCAGCTTAAGCCATTACAATGAGCAGTTCTTC. It yields the protein CASSLSHYNEQFF.

This sequence joins TRBV19 and TRBJ2-7, with D perhaps matching TRBD1 or TRBD2 (5 bases each). The CDR3 sequence is 15 residues long. V lost 4 bases to trimming and J lost 2 bases, with 15 bases between them. From germline, CDR1 is LNHDA and CDR2 SQIVND (reference sequence). CDR3 bases: TGTGCCAGTAGTAACGGTGGGGGTCGCGCCTACGAGCAGTACTTC. As protein: CASSNGGGRAYEQYF.

The chain has TRBV6-1 and TRBJ2-1; D not certain. The CDR3 loop spans 10 amino acids. Germline V gives CDR1 MNHNS, CDR2 SASEGT. Deletions cut 2 bases from V and 9 bases from J, with 2 bases between. The CDR3 region is CASSEREQFF. For the CDR3, the DNA is TGTGCCAGCAGTGAACGTGAGCAGTTCTTC.

The V call is TRBV19, the J call TRBJ2-2; the D is unclear. Trimming removed 8 bases at V and 3 bases at J, with 10 bases between. Germline V gene sequence: CDR1 LNHDA, CDR2 SQIVND (reference sequence). The CDR3 consists of 13 residues. DNA of the CDR3: TGTGCCAGTGCAGTTGGTCACACCGGGGAGCTGTTTTTT. It translates to CASAVGHTGELFF.

Notes on this clone: Other DNA sequences within the sample encode an identical CDR3. The rearrangement joins TRBV6-5 to TRBJ2-3; D is undetermined. V dropped 5 bases and J dropped 4 bases, with 4 bases sitting between them. The CDR3 contains 11 residues. Germline lookup yields CDR1 MNHEY and CDR2 SVGAGI. DNA for the CDR3: TGTGCCAGCAGTACATCAGATACGCAGTATTTT. This encodes CASSTSDTQYF.

The rearrangement links TRBV5-4 to TRBJ2-7; TRBD2 might be the D (6 bases). The CDR3 has 15 amino acids. V was trimmed by 0 bases and J by 6 bases, leaving 16 bases between them. Germline V lookup: CDR1 SGHNT, CDR2 YYREEE (reference sequence). The CDR3: CASSLEVREGGEQYF. CDR3 nucleotide sequence: TGTGCCAGCAGCTTGGAGGTGCGGGAAGGCGGCGAGCAGTACTTC. The variable domain in full, completed from reference TRBV5-4 and TRBJ2-7, reads ETGVTQSPTHLIKTRGQQVTLRCSSQSGHNTVSWYQQALGQGPQFIFQYYREEENGRGNFPPRFSGLQFPNYSSELNVNALELDDSALYLCASSLEVREGGEQYFGPGTRLTVT.

The genes are TRBV6-1 and TRBJ1-1; D might be TRBD1 (5 bases). Germline CDR1 reads MNHNS; CDR2 reads SASEGT. This CDR3 region has 14 residues. The V gene lost 8 bases and the J gene lost 0 bases, with 13 bases spanning the gap. The CDR3 region is CASVRGLMNTEAFF. In DNA, the CDR3 is TGTGCCAGCGTGAGGGGACTGATGAACACTGAAGCTTTCTTT.

The V and J genes are TRBV30 and TRBJ1-1; a weak D match, TRBD1 (5 bases). V dropped 4 bases and J dropped 2 bases, with 11 bases sitting between them. The CDR3 is 13 amino acids. Germline CDR1 reads GTSNPN; CDR2 reads SVGIG (reference sequence). The CDR3 DNA reads as TGTGCCTGGACAAGGGGCAAAAACACTGAAGCTTTCTTT. It codes for CAWTRGKNTEAFF.

With respect to this clone: The junction shows a germline mismatch at one end, possibly a read error. The V call is TRBV27, the J call TRBJ2-2; D is undetermined. The CDR3 covers 19 residues. Germline V gene data show CDR1 as MNHEY and CDR2 as SMNVEV (reference sequence). This CDR3 reads CASSLSRSAAQRLTGELFF. CDR3 nucleotide sequence: TGTGCCAGCAGTCTATCCCGGAGTGCGGCGCAAAGGTTAACCGGGGAGCTGTTTTTT.

The chain employs TRBV30 and TRBJ1-4; D possibly corresponds to TRBD1 (5 bases). V was pared by 6 bases and J by 1 base, with 9 bases between. This CDR3 is 13 amino acids long. Germline V CDR1 and CDR2: GTSNPN, SVGIG (reference sequence). The CDR3 is CACLGVTNEKLFF. CDR3 DNA: TGTGCCTGTTTGGGGGTAACTAATGAAAAACTGTTTTTT.

The rearrangement uses TRBV28 and TRBJ2-7, with D possibly matching TRBD1 (6 bases). Between the trimmed V and J ends, which lost 6 bases and 7 bases, there was a span of 16 bases. Germline-derived CDR1 and CDR2 are MDHEN and SYDVKM. The CDR3 is 13 amino acids. The CDR3 DNA sequence: TGTGCCAGCAGCATACGGGACAAGAGGGAGCAGTACTTC. It is translated as CASSIRDKREQYF.

The chain employs TRBV7-2 and TRBJ2-7, with D unclear. Trimming cost V 3 bases and J 2 bases, with 5 bases left between them. The germline V gene encodes CDR1 SGHTA and CDR2 FQGNSA. There are 12 residues in the CDR3. Here the CDR3 DNA reads TGTGCCAGCAGCTTCGCTACCTACGAGCAGTACTTC. Amino acid sequence: CASSFATYEQYF.

The rearrangement joins TRBV18 to TRBJ1-1; D is undetermined. This CDR3 is 13 amino acids long. Germline V gives CDR1 KGHSH, CDR2 LQKENI. Trimming shortened V by 3 bases and J by 7 bases, and 12 bases separated the two germline ends. The CDR3 loop reads CASSPSFGDEAFF. CDR3 in DNA: TGTGCCAGCTCACCCAGTTTCGGCGATGAAGCTTTCTTT. Looking up the rest from reference TRBV18 and TRBJ1-1 gives the full variable domain: NAGVMQNPRHLVRRRGQEARLRCSPMKGHSHVYWYRQLPEEGLKFMVYLQKENIIDESGMPKERFSAEFPKEGPSILRIQQVVRGDSAAYFCASSPSFGDEAFFGQGTRLTVV.

This chain links TRBV5-1 with TRBJ2-7; perhaps D is TRBD1 or TRBD2 (6 bases each). The CDR3 is made up of 15 amino acids. Trimming pared 4 bases from V and 7 bases from J, leaving 21 bases between. Germline V gives CDR1 SGHRS, CDR2 YFSETQ. The DNA for the CDR3 is TGCGCCAGCAGCCGGGCCCGGGGGCCGGGAGTGGAGCAGTACTTC. Translated, it gives CASSRARGPGVEQYF. Full variable domain (outside the CDR3, taken from reference TRBV5-1 and TRBJ2-7): KAGVTQTPRYLIKTRGQQVTLSCSPISGHRSVSWYQQTPGQGLQFLFEYFSETQRNKGNFPGRFSGRQFSNSRSEMNVSTLELGDSALYLCASSRARGPGVEQYFGPGTRLTVT.

The CDR3 protein is CASSLGLWPQETQYF. In DNA, the CDR3 is TGCGCCAGCAGCTTGGGACTATGGCCCCAAGAGACCCAGTACTTC. V usage is TRBV5-1 and J usage is TRBJ2-5, with D perhaps matching TRBD2 (5 bases). Between the trimmed V and J ends, which lost 0 bases and 1 base, there was a span of 10 bases. Germline CDR1 is SGHRS and CDR2 is YFSETQ. This CDR3 is 15 amino acids long.

The rearrangement joins TRBV7-9 to TRBJ1-1, with 8 nucleotides matching TRBD1. The germline V gene has CDR1 SEHNR and CDR2 FQNEAQ (reference sequence). Unmatched junction bases numbered 4, after V lost 7 bases and J lost 3 bases. CDR3 length: 13 residues. The CDR3 DNA sequence: TGTGCCAGCACCCAGGGGGCGTACACTGAAGCTTTCTTT. Protein sequence: CASTQGAYTEAFF. The variable domain in full, with the rest retrieved from reference TRBV7-9 and TRBJ1-1, is DTGVSQNPRHKITKRGQNVTFRCDPISEHNRLYWYRQTLGQGPEFLTYFQNEAQLEKSRLLSDRFSAERPKGSFSTLEIQRTEQGDSAMYLCASTQGAYTEAFFGQGTRLTVV.

This clone has a single count. The chain carries TRBV7-9 and TRBJ2-3; D is possibly TRBD1 or TRBD2 (5 bases each). This CDR3 contains 14 residues. The germline V gene encodes CDR1 SEHNR and CDR2 FQNEAQ (reference sequence). V was trimmed by 6 bases and J by 0 bases, leaving 10 bases between them. This chain's CDR3 is CASRNGGSTDTQYF. Written as DNA, the CDR3 is TGTGCCAGCAGGAATGGGGGTAGCACAGATACGCAGTATTTT.

In nucleotides, the CDR3 is TGTGCCGGGAGACTAGCGGGGCCCAAAGAGACCCAGTACTTC. It translates to CAGRLAGPKETQYF. This chain uses TRBV2 with TRBJ2-5; 11 positions agree with TRBD2. Unmatched junction bases numbered 8, after V lost 11 bases and J lost 3 bases. The CDR3 consists of 14 residues. Germline CDR1 SNHLY, CDR2 FYNNEI.

This clone was picked up one time. The rearrangement links TRBV6-6 to TRBJ2-7; the match to TRBD2 covers 9 bases. CDR1 is MNHNY, CDR2 SVGAGI, per germline (reference sequence). With V trimmed by 4 bases and J by 4 bases, 5 bases remained unmatched. The CDR3 spans 14 residues. The CDR3 DNA reads TGTGCCAGCAGTTTAGCGGGAGTAGTGTACGAGCAGTACTTC. Residues: CASSLAGVVYEQYF.

The chain couples TRBV7-9 to TRBJ2-1; no reliable D call. The CDR3 consists of 12 residues. V was trimmed by 1 base and J by 12 bases, leaving 10 bases between them. Per germline, CDR1 SEHNR and CDR2 FQNEAQ (reference sequence). This CDR3 reads CASSLEKGGQFF. As DNA, the CDR3 is TGTGCCAGCAGCTTAGAAAAGGGCGGGCAGTTCTTC. The complete variable domain, with remaining parts taken from reference TRBV7-9 and TRBJ2-1, reads DTGVSQNPRHKITKRGQNVTFRCDPISEHNRLYWYRQTLGQGPEFLTYFQNEAQLEKSRLLSDRFSAERPKGSFSTLEIQRTEQGDSAMYLCASSLEKGGQFFGPGTRLTVL.

The J gene is TRBJ1-2, the V gene TRBV4-1, with D perhaps matching TRBD1 (5 bases). Trimming pared 4 bases from V and 4 bases from J, leaving 19 bases between. The CDR3 length is 16 residues. From germline, CDR1 is MGHRA and CDR2 YSYEKL. CDR3 loop: CASSPISRDRGYGYTF. In nucleotides, the CDR3 is TGCGCCAGCAGCCCCATTAGCCGGGACCGCGGCTATGGCTACACCTTC.

This rearrangement joins TRBV6-5 to TRBJ2-5; no definite D call. Germline V gene sequence: CDR1 MNHEY, CDR2 SVGAGI. V lost 0 bases, J lost 4 bases, and 15 bases lay in between. The CDR3 is 16 amino acids. The CDR3 DNA is TGTGCCAGCAGTTACTCCCGCAAGGTGGTCGGAGAGACCCAGTACTTC. Translated: CASSYSRKVVGETQYF.

The chain joins TRBV29-1 to TRBJ2-1; a possible D gene is TRBD2 (5 bases). CDR3 length equals 13 residues. Germline V gives CDR1 SQVTM, CDR2 ANQGSEA. Trimming took off 1 base at V and 15 bases at J, with 19 bases between the two ends. CDR3 DNA: TGCAGCGTTGAAGGGAGATGGGGTCGGGAAAGGTTCTTC. Translated, it gives CSVEGRWGRERFF.

The chain recombines TRBV9 with TRBJ2-3; no clear D. This CDR3 contains 13 residues. Germline lookup yields CDR1 SGDLS and CDR2 YYNGEE. Trimming left V 0 bases short and J 2 bases short, with 4 bases between. CDR3 DNA: TGTGCCAGCAGCGTAGAGTACACAGATACGCAGTATTTT. Protein sequence: CASSVEYTDTQYF.